At least ten counts were recorded for the clone carrying this T cell receptor beta chain. Its target is not known. The data were taken from a study of early T cells in non-severe SARS-CoV-2 infection. General study results and limits: Anti-spike CD8 responses were favored in VDJdb matching, and private and CD4 specificities were missed.

Individual cDNA molecules were tagged with unique molecular identifiers. TCRdb fed the 5' RACE reads into MiXCR, producing one record per CDR3 protein. The sample has 95,000 to 100,000 distinct CDR3 sequences, about 11% seen once. V lost 5 bases to trimming and J lost 5 bases, with 15 bases between them. Germline CDR1 reads DFQATT; CDR2 reads SNEGSKA (reference sequence). The CDR3 is made up of 13 amino acids. The sequenced sample consisted of whole blood. The source of this sequence is an adult who was a healthcare worker with PCR-confirmed SARS-CoV-2 infection or an uninfected control (not recorded which). V and J are TRBV20-1 and TRBJ1-1; no reliable D call. Written as DNA, the CDR3 is TGCAGTGCTTATCTCCTTTCGGGTACTGAAGCTTTCTTT. Its translation is CSAYLLSGTEAFF.